The present TCR beta chain was sequenced within a study of T cell changes during pregnancy in multiple sclerosis. Assay used: immunoSEQ multiplex PCR; TCRdb lists only in-frame clones, some missing. The profile covers about 75,000 clones, with around 94% appearing a single time and roughly 0.13% taken by the ten largest. The sample here was CD4+ T cells from peripheral blood mononuclear cells, taken after pregnancy. The source of this sequence is a female donor with multiple sclerosis, enrolled in a pregnancy study.

The chain's CDR3 is CASSPDRGGSYEQYF. DNA of the CDR3: TGTGCCAGCTCACCCGACAGGGGGGGATCCTACGAGCAGTACTTC. The V call is TRBV18, the J call TRBJ2-7, with TRBD1 matching over 9 bases. V lost 3 bases, J lost 1 base, and 4 bases stayed unmatched. The length of the CDR3 is 15 residues. Looked up from germline, CDR1 is KGHSH and CDR2 is LQKENI.